The sequence of this TCR beta chain was determined in a study of T cells in Graves' hyperthyroidism and ophthalmopathy. Points from the study as a whole: Stable hyperthyroidism was told apart from ophthalmopathy by a model built on 13 V-J features. Most expanded thyroid clonotypes above 0.001 also appeared in blood.

V shed 2 bases and J 7 bases; nucleotides not matched to a gene: 6. CDR1 GTSNPN and CDR2 SVGIG come from the germline V gene (reference sequence). The CDR3 covers 14 residues. A NOSPECS grade of at least 4, a Clinical Activity Score of at least 3 and duration under 3 months were recorded in ophthalmopathy patients. A patient was excluded if there was uncontrolled infection, other autoimmune disease, pregnancy or lactation. As concerns this clonotype: Antigen specificity is unknown.

Amplified TCR beta CDR3 regions came from RNA transcripts. First-round RT-PCR with HTBI primers amplified the TCR CDR3 region. TCRdb called the multiplex PCR reads again in MiXCR, with one record for every CDR3 protein. The sample contains 490,000 or so distinct CDR3 sequences, approximately 23% of which appear only once. The TCR originated in a woman in her seventies with Graves' ophthalmopathy. The genes are TRBV30 and TRBJ1-2, with 11 positions matching TRBD1. The sample comprised blood. The CDR3 loop is CAWSFPGQGVGYTF. DNA of the CDR3: TGTGCCTGGAGTTTTCCGGGACAGGGGGTTGGCTACACCTTC.